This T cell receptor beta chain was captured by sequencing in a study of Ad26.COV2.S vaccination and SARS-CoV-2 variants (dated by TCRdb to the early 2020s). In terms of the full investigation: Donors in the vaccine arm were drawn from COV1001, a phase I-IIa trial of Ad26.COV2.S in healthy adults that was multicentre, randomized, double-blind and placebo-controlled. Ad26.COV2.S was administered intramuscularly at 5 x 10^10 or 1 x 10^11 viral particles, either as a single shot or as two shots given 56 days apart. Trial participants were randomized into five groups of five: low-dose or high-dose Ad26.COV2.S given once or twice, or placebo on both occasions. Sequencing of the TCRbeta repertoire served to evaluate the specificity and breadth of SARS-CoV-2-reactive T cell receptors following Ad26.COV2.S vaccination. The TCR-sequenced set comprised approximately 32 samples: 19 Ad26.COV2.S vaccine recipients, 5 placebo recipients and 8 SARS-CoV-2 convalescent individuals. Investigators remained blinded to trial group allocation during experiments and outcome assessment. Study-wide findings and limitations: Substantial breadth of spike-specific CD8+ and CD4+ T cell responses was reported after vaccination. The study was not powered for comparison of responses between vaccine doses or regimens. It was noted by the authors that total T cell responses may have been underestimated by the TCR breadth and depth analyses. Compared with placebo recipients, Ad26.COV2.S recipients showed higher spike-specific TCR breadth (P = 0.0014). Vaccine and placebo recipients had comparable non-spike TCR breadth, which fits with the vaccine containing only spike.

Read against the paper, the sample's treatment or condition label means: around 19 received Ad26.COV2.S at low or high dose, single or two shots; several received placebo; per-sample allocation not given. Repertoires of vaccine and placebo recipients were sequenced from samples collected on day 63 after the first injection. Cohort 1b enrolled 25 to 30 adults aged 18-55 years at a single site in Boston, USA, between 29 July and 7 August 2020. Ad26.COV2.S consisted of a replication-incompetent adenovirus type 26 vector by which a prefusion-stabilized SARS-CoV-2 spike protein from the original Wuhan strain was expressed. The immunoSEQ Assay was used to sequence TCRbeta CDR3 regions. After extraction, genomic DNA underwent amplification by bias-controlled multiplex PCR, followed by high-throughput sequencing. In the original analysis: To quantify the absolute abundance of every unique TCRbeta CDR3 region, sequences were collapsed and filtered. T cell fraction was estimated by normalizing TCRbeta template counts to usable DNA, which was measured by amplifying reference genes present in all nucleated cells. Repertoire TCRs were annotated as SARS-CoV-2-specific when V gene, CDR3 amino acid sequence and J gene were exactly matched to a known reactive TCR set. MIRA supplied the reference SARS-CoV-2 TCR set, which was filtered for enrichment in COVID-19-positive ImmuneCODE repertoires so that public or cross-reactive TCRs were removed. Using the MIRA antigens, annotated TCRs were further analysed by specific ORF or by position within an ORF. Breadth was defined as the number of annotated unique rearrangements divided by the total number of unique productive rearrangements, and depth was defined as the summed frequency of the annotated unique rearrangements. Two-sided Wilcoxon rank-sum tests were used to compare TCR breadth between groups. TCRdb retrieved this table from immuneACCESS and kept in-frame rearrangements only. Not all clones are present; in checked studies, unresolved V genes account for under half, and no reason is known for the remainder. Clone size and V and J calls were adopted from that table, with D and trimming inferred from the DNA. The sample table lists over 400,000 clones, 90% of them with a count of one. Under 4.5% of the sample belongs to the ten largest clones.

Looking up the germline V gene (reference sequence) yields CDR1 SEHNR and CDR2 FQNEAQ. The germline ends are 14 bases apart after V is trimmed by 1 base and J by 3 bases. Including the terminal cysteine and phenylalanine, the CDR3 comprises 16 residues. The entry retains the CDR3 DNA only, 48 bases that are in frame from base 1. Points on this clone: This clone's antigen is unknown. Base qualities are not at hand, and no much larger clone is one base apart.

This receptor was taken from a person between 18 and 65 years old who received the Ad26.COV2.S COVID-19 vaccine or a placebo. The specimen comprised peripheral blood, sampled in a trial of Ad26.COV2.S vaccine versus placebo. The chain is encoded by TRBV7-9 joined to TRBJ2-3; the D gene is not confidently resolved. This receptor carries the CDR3 CASSLDRLRSTDTQYF. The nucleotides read TGTGCCAGCAGCTTAGACCGACTGAGATCGACAGATACGCAGTATTTT.